A single T cell receptor beta chain is shown here with its context. With V trimmed by 5 bases and J by 4 bases, 7 bases remained unmatched. CDR3 length: 16 amino acids. Germline CDR1 and CDR2: LGHNT and FRNRAP. Generated by immunoSEQ multiplex PCR, the TCRdb table keeps only in-frame clones and is missing some. The sample has about 53,000 clones; about 91% are singletons. This sample is drawn from a study of T cell responses to AZD1222 COVID-19 vaccine. Sequences were derived from peripheral blood, sampled 28 days after the second AZD1222 dose. This TCR derives from an adult who received the AZD1222 COVID-19 vaccine. This chain links TRBV12-5 with TRBJ2-1; 11 nucleotides line up with TRBD2. CDR3 protein: CASGQSGTSGYNEQFF. The CDR3 DNA follows: TGTGCTAGTGGTCAATCCGGGACTAGCGGATACAATGAGCAGTTCTTC.